This TCR beta chain stems from a study of OX40 agonist ivuxolimab in advanced cancers. Study-level information: Given to patients was ivuxolimab, an agonistic anti-OX40 (CD134) antibody. Partial responses, seen in three patients, involved one hepatocellular carcinoma and two cutaneous melanomas. Findings and limits, study-wide: The authors also found low normalized T-cell clonal expansion in some nonresponders. On average, CD8+ T cells showed a greater number of expanded clones than CD4+.

Germline V gives CDR1 SGHTA, CDR2 FQGNSA. Trimming stripped 2 bases from V and 1 base from J, with 8 bases between. The CDR3 is made up of 14 amino acids. As regards this clone: Its specificity is unknown.

Sequenced by immunoSEQ multiplex PCR; TCRdb stores in-frame clones only, minus some. The top ten clones hold less than 30% of a sample with 42,000 or so clones, 82% of them seen once. This TCR came from an adult with an advanced solid tumor such as melanoma, head and neck, liver or kidney cancer. Sequencing was performed on CD4+ or CD8+ T cells sorted from blood, taken in a trial of the OX40 agonist ivuxolimab. The rearrangement joins TRBV7-2 to TRBJ1-1; tentatively, D is TRBD1 (5 bases). CDR3: CASSLTGQNTEAFF. CDR3 DNA sequence: TGTGCCAGCAGCTTAACAGGCCAGAACACTGAAGCTTTCTTT.